The next 6 T cell receptor beta chains were all read from a single sample in a study of shared clonotypes between healthy human individuals. Clones were read by immunoSEQ multiplex PCR, and TCRdb kept only the in-frame ones, dropping some. The repertoire holds millions of clones, with roughly 96% as singletons. Sequenced input: naive CD4+ T cells sorted from blood. Described subset: CD45RA+ positively selected. Receptor source: a man aged 18 to 30 in good health.

The chain combines TRBV4-1 with TRBJ1-2; 8 bases map to TRBD1. The V gene end was trimmed by 3 bases and the J gene end by 4 bases; junction bases not matched to a gene: 13. The germline gives CDR1 MGHRA, CDR2 YSYEKL. This CDR3 has 17 amino acids. CDR3 bases: TGCGCCAGCAGCCACCGTTCCTGGTCAGGGGGCTCCTATGGCTACACCTTC. Translated, it gives CASSHRSWSGGSYGYTF.

The chain uses TRBV27 and TRBJ1-1; the D gene is possibly TRBD1 (5 bases). Germline V gene data show CDR1 as MNHEY and CDR2 as SMNVEV (reference sequence). V was pared by 4 bases and J by 0 bases, with 9 bases between. The CDR3 loop spans 14 amino acids. CDR3 residues: CASSWKDMNTEAFF. CDR3 nucleotide sequence: TGTGCCAGCAGTTGGAAGGACATGAACACTGAAGCTTTCTTT.

This chain connects TRBV7-8 to TRBJ1-6, with TRBD1 identical over 8 bases. V shed 5 bases, J shed 1 base, and the junction held 4 bases outside the gene matches. The CDR3 contains 16 residues. Germline CDR1 SGHVS, CDR2 FQNEAQ. CDR3: CASSPGGASYNSPLHF. The CDR3 region has the DNA TGTGCCAGCAGCCCAGGGGGCGCATCCTATAATTCACCCCTCCACTTT.

For this clone: This sample also contains other DNA sequences that code for the same CDR3. The V gene is TRBV30, the J gene TRBJ2-2; no reliable D call. V lost 0 bases and J lost 8, with 10 bases in between. The CDR3 runs 13 residues. Germline loops: CDR1 GTSNPN, CDR2 SVGIG (reference sequence). The CDR3 spells CAWSVRTAGELFF. In DNA form, the CDR3 reads TGTGCCTGGAGTGTACGGACCGCAGGGGAGCTGTTTTTT.

The chain has TRBV30 and TRBJ2-2, with 10 bases fitting TRBD1. V dropped 4 bases and J dropped 4; count of bases not matched to a gene: 6. The CDR3 totals 15 residues. Looked up from germline, CDR1 is GTSNPN and CDR2 is SVGIG (reference sequence). CDR3 region: CAWTTDRGFTGELFF. CDR3 nucleotide sequence: TGTGCCTGGACCACGGACAGGGGGTTCACCGGGGAGCTGTTTTTT.

The rearrangement links TRBV6-6 to TRBJ2-2, with TRBD1 matching over 7 bases. The germline gives CDR1 MNHNY, CDR2 SVGAGI (reference sequence). This CDR3 has 15 amino acids. J was trimmed by 1 base and V by 8 bases; bases with no gene match: 7. The CDR3 spells CASWLWTGNTGELFF. For the CDR3, the DNA is TGTGCCAGCTGGCTCTGGACAGGGAACACCGGGGAGCTGTTTTTT.